The next 10 T cell receptor beta chains were all read from a single sample in a study of shared clonotypes between healthy human individuals. Cells designated naive CD8 were CD45RO-negative and were positively selected for CCR7, with terminally differentiated effector memory CD45RA+ cells excluded. Clones were sequenced by immunoSEQ multiplex PCR, and TCRdb holds only the in-frame ones, with some missing. The sample holds about 2 million clones, less than 95% seen once. Sequenced material: naive CD8+ T cells sorted from blood. The receptors were sampled from a young man in good health.

The count of this clone is one. V gene TRBV4-3 combines with J gene TRBJ2-7; no definite D call. Germline CDR1 and CDR2: LGHNA and YSLEER. V lost 4 bases and J lost 4, with 17 bases in between. The CDR3 is 15 residues long. Here the CDR3 reads CASSRFAGSVYEQYF. DNA for the CDR3: TGCGCCAGCAGCCGGTTTGCAGGCTCGGTTTACGAGCAGTACTTC.

The rearrangement uses TRBV30 and TRBJ1-2, with unresolved D. The V gene's germline CDR1 is GTSNPN and CDR2 SVGIG (reference sequence). This CDR3 contains 14 residues. Deletions cut 0 bases from V and 1 base from J, with 9 bases between. This CDR3 reads CAWSVWDFNYGYTF. Written as DNA, the CDR3 is TGTGCCTGGAGTGTATGGGATTTTAACTATGGCTACACCTTC.

The chain combines TRBV27 with TRBJ2-7; D remains ambiguous. Trimming removed 5 bases from V and 2 bases from J, with 16 bases in between. This CDR3 has 15 residues. Germline V CDR1 and CDR2: MNHEY, SMNVEV (reference sequence). CDR3 sequence reads: CASSPSGPTAYEQYF. Here the CDR3 DNA reads TGTGCCAGCAGTCCTTCCGGGCCAACGGCCTACGAGCAGTACTTC.

The genes are TRBV12-5 and TRBJ2-1, with D perhaps TRBD1 (6 bases). V was cut by 5 bases and J by 1 base, with 12 bases left in between. Germline V lookup: CDR1 LGHNT, CDR2 FRNRAP. The CDR3 is 15 amino acids. The CDR3 here is CASGEMGASYNEQFF. In DNA form, the CDR3 reads TGTGCTAGTGGTGAGATGGGGGCATCCTACAATGAGCAGTTCTTC. Filled out from reference TRBV12-5 and TRBJ2-1, the complete variable domain reads DARVTQTPRHKVTEMGQEVTMRCQPILGHNTVFWYRQTMMQGLELLAYFRNRAPLDDSGMPKDRFSAEMPDATLATLKIQPSEPRDSAVYFCASGEMGASYNEQFFGPGTRLTVL.

CDR3 region: CASSSGLSWTLEAFF. CDR3 DNA sequence: TGTGCCAGCAGTTCCGGGCTCAGTTGGACCCTTGAAGCTTTCTTT. The chain has TRBV27 and TRBJ1-1, with D uncertain. Germline assignment: CDR1 MNHEY and CDR2 SMNVEV (reference sequence). With 4 bases removed from V and 7 bases from J, the gap between germline ends came to 19 bases. This CDR3 region has 15 residues.

As DNA, the CDR3 is TGTGCCAGCAGCTTGGGGAGGGAGAGCACAGATACGCAGTATTTT. Protein product: CASSLGRESTDTQYF. The chain uses TRBV5-4 and TRBJ2-3, with D possibly being TRBD2 (6 bases). This CDR3 contains 15 residues. Germline assignment: CDR1 SGHNT and CDR2 YYREEE (reference sequence). The V and J ends lost 0 bases and 0 bases respectively, with 8 bases between them.

The CDR3 spells CAISEPEAGLGIGEAFF. DNA of the CDR3: TGTGCCATCAGTGAGCCGGAAGCGGGGTTGGGAATTGGGGAAGCTTTCTTT. The gene calls are TRBV10-3 and TRBJ1-1; no firm D call. The CDR3 covers 17 residues. V lost 2 bases to trimming and J lost 8 bases, with 24 bases between them. Looked up from germline, CDR1 is ENHRY and CDR2 is SYGVKD.

The rearrangement uses TRBV6-1 and TRBJ1-1; D gene ambiguous. The CDR3 runs 13 residues. V lost 3 bases and J 5 bases, leaving 10 bases between the germline ends. Germline CDR1 is MNHNS and CDR2 is SASEGT. This CDR3 reads CASSDVYGTEAFF. CDR3 nucleotide sequence: TGTGCCAGCAGTGACGTCTATGGTACTGAAGCTTTCTTT.

The rearrangement links TRBV27 to TRBJ2-7; 9 bases match TRBD2. In germline, CDR1 is MNHEY, CDR2 SMNVEV (reference sequence). CDR3 length: 17 residues. The ends lost 2 bases at V and 3 bases at J; junction bases unmatched: 11. The CDR3 spells CASSLIGLGTSIYEQYF. The CDR3 nucleotides read TGTGCCAGCAGTTTAATTGGACTCGGGACTAGCATCTACGAGCAGTACTTC.

The chain uses TRBV7-8 and TRBJ2-7; a weak D match, TRBD1 (6 bases). The V end was cut by 6 bases, the J end by 5 bases, with 17 bases between. Germline assignment: CDR1 SGHVS and CDR2 FQNEAQ. The CDR3 is 14 amino acids. The DNA for the CDR3 is TGTGCCAGCAGGTACACAGGGTCCACCGACGAGCAGTACTTC. Protein: CASRYTGSTDEQYF.